A single sample gave rise to the 11 T cell receptor beta chains below, sequenced in a study of OX40 agonist ivuxolimab in advanced cancers. The assay was immunoSEQ multiplex PCR, and TCRdb's table has in-frame clones only and misses some. The sample shows about 93,000 clones, 90% to 95% of them seen only once. The sample here was CD4+ or CD8+ T cells sorted from blood, taken in a trial of the OX40 agonist ivuxolimab. Receptors were obtained from an adult with an advanced solid tumor such as melanoma, head and neck, liver or kidney cancer.

This chain links TRBV5-8 with TRBJ2-5; 10 nucleotides agree with TRBD2. The J call is doubtful: the DNA matches TRBJ2-7 better. Germline CDR1 is SGHTS and CDR2 is YDEGEE. This CDR3 is 15 amino acids long. The CDR3 spells CASRVAGGKGDEQYF. As DNA, the CDR3 is TGTGCCAGCAGAGTAGCGGGAGGCAAGGGAGACGAGCAGTACTTC.

This clone showed up just once. V and J are TRBV2 and TRBJ1-2; TRBD1 matches 9 bases. The CDR3 contains 17 residues. Germline V lookup: CDR1 SNHLY, CDR2 FYNNEI. After removal of 1 base from V and 4 bases from J, the junction contained 10 bases not matched to a gene. The CDR3 DNA follows: TGTGCCAGCAGTGAAGTAGGGGGGGGACAGGGCTTCTATGGCTACACCTTC. Translating gives CASSEVGGGQGFYGYTF.

V gene TRBV5-4 combines with J gene TRBJ1-4; D remains ambiguous. The CDR3 is 14 residues long. The germline V gene encodes CDR1 SGHNT and CDR2 YYREEE (reference sequence). Trimming took 2 bases from V and 5 from J, leaving 10 bases between them. The CDR3, as DNA: TGTGCCAGCAGCTTCGTCGCCCTGAATGAAAAACTGTTTTTT. Amino acids: CASSFVALNEKLFF.

This clone occurred a few times. The genes are TRBV25-1 and TRBJ1-1; a weak D match, TRBD1 (5 bases). The CDR3 is 13 amino acids. Trimming removed 1 base at V and 3 bases at J, with 6 bases between. Germline CDR1 reads MGHDK; CDR2 reads SYGVNS. The CDR3 region has the DNA TGTGCCAGCAGTGAATCCAGGGACACTGAAGCTTTCTTT. As protein: CASSESRDTEAFF.

The chain carries TRBV30 and TRBJ2-2; 14 bases align to TRBD2. This CDR3 contains 19 residues. Germline CDR1 GTSNPN, CDR2 SVGIG (reference sequence). Trimming at V came to 1 base and at J to 6 bases, leaving 13 bases not matched to a gene. As DNA, the CDR3 is TGTGCCTGGAGTGGTAAGGGACTAGCGGGGGACACCGTGGCCGGGGAGCTGTTTTTT. This sequence encodes CAWSGKGLAGDTVAGELFF.

The chain joins TRBV30 to TRBJ1-2; D is unclear. V lost 4 bases and J lost 2, with 14 bases in between. This CDR3 comprises 14 residues. Germline V gives CDR1 GTSNPN, CDR2 SVGIG (reference sequence). The CDR3 protein is CAWKLSGPNYGYTF. In DNA, the CDR3 is TGTGCCTGGAAACTATCAGGCCCAAACTATGGCTACACCTTC.

The rearrangement joins TRBV15 to TRBJ2-5, with TRBD1 matching over 7 bases. J was trimmed by 5 bases and V by 5 bases; bases with no gene match: 8. The CDR3 sequence is 14 residues long. CDR1 is LNHNV, CDR2 YYDKDF, per germline (reference sequence). The DNA of the CDR3 is TGTGCCACCAGCGGTTCCGGGACAGAGGAGACCCAGTACTTC. This codes for CATSGSGTEETQYF.

The chain recombines TRBV4-2 with TRBJ1-1, with D perhaps matching TRBD1 (6 bases). V gave up 2 bases and J gave up 1 base, with 11 bases separating them. Germline V gene data show CDR1 as LGHNA and CDR2 as YNFKEQ. CDR3 length: 15 residues. The CDR3 DNA reads TGTGCCAGCAGCCAACCACAGGGACCGAACACTGAAGCTTTCTTT. It yields the protein CASSQPQGPNTEAFF.

This sequence joins TRBV5-4 and TRBJ2-7; D assignment may be TRBD1 or TRBD2 (5 bases each). CDR3 length equals 13 residues. V was cut by 0 bases and J by 3 bases, with 7 bases left in between. Germline lookup yields CDR1 SGHNT and CDR2 YYREEE (reference sequence). CDR3 protein: CASSLVGDYEQYF. In DNA, the CDR3 is TGTGCCAGCAGCTTGGTGGGGGACTACGAGCAGTACTTC.

The chain's CDR3 is CASSWGNEQFF. In nucleotides, the CDR3 is TGTGCCAGTTCTTGGGGGAATGAGCAGTTCTTC. The rearrangement links TRBV14 to TRBJ2-1, with D possibly called TRBD1 or TRBD2 (5 bases each). Germline CDR1 reads SGHDN; CDR2 reads FVKESK. Deletions cut 9 bases from V and 7 bases from J, with 10 bases between. The CDR3 is made up of 11 amino acids.

This chain uses TRBV5-6 with TRBJ1-1; tentative D call: TRBD1 (5 bases). V was shortened by 4 bases and J by 6 bases, with 13 bases between the two germline ends. CDR1 and CDR2 from the germline V gene are SGHDT and YYEEEE. The CDR3 runs 13 residues. The DNA of the CDR3 is TGTGCCAGCAGCCCCACAGGTAGGGCTGAAGCTTTCTTT. It encodes CASSPTGRAEAFF.